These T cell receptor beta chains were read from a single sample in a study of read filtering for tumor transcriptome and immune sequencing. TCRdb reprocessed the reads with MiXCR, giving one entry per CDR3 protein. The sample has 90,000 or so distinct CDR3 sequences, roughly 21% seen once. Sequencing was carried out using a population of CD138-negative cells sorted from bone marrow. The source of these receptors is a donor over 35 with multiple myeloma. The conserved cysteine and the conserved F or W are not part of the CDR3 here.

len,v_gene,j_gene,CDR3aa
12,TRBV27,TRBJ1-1,ASSLGGFSTEAF
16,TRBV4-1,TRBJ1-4,ASSQVASRGAGNEKLF
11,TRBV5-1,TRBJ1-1,ASSRRRNTEAF
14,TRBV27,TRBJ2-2,ASSFFGGGDTGELF
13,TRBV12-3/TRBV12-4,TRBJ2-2,ASSFGALRPGELF
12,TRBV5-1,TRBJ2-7,ASSLDSAAYEQY
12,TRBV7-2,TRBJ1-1,ASSLPRLNTEAF
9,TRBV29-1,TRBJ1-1,SVAKNTEAF
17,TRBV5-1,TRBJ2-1,ASSPIPPLAGGTYNEQF
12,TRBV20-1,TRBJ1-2,SATRQGSGGGYT
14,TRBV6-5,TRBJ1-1,ASSYSWGWADTEAF
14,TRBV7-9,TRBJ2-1,ASSPGWSGGYNEQF
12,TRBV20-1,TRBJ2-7,SASTGGYSYEQY
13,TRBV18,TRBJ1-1,ASSPSSGVNTEAF
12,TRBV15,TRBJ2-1,ATSRDSGEDEQF
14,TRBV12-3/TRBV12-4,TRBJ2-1,ASSLALGAGGGEQF
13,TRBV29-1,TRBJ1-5,SVREQGPSNQPQH
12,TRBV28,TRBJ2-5,ALPTSGGTMAQY
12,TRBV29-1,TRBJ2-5,SAPGQGAGETQY
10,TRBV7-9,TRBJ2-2,ASSSTLRELF
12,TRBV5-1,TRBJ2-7,ASSLEVHGYEQY
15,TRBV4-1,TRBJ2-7,ASSQDLGAGGKWEQY
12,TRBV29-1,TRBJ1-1,SAGRTGVNTEAF
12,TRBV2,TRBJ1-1,ASTPLRVRTEAF
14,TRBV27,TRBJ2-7,ASSFSYGTPNYEQY
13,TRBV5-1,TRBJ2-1,ASSLYGERYNEQF
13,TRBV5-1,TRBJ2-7,ASSTTGTSGDEQY
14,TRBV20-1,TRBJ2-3,SARDARPGATDTQY
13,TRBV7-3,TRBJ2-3,ASSSSGGSTDTQY
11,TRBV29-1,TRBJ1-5,SVRTGGNQPQH
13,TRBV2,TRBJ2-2,ASLRAVASTGELF
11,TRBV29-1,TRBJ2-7,SVGVGLSYEQY
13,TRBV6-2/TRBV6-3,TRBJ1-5,ASSSRDRVNQPQH
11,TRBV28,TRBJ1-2,ASSLYRGPGYT
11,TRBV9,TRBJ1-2,TSSVEGNYGYT
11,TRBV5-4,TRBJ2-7,ASSPGQVSQQY
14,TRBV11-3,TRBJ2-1,ASSRTSGGHYNEQF
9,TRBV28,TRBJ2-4,ASNNGGVQY
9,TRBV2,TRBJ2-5,ASSQLETQY
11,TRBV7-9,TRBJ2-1,ASSLGQGYEQF
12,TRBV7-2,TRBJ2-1,ASSRADSYNEQF
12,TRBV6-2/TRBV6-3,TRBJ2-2,ASMRGSNTGELF
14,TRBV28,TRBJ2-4,ASSVGSVGAKNIQY
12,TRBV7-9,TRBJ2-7,ASRQGGGSYEQY
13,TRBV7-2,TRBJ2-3,ASSRGGQGVNTQY
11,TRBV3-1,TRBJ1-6,ASSPRMHSPLH
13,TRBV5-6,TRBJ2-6,ASSPTGAGANVLT
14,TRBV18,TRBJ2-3,ASSPPTSGGADTQY
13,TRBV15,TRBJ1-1,ATSRDPGADTEAF
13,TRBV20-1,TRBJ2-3,SAPEGGLSTDTQY
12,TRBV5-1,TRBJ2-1,ASRGQGVLNERL
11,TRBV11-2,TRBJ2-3,ASTLRDSDTQY
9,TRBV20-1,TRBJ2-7,SASINYEQY
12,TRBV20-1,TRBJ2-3,SARGLAGGNTQY
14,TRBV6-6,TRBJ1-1,ASSFGTGVMNTEAF
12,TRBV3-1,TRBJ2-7,ASSSPGQTYEQY
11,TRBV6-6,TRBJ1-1,ASIAGRNTEAF
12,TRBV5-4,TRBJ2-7,ASSLVPDSYEQY